These 22 T cell receptor beta chains came from one sample sequenced in a study of blood T cell repertoires in COVID-19. Only in-frame clones appear in the TCRdb table, and some are missing; sequencing was by immunoSEQ multiplex PCR. The repertoire holds roughly 100,000 clones, with roughly 79% as singletons. The sample comprised peripheral blood. These receptors were obtained from a man aged 80 or over with COVID-19, enrolled during active disease.

The chain is built from TRBV15 and TRBJ1-5, with D unclear. The CDR3 contains 16 residues. The germline V gene encodes CDR1 LNHNV and CDR2 YYDKDF (reference sequence). The V end lost 0 bases, the J end lost 4 bases, and 13 bases lay between the germline ends. CDR3 coding DNA: TGTGCCACCAGCAGAGATACGGGGTTGGGGAATCAGCCCCAGCATTTT. This gives the protein CATSRDTGLGNQPQHF. Full variable domain (remainder filled in from reference TRBV15 and TRBJ1-5): DAMVIQNPRYQVTQFGKPVTLSCSQTLNHNVMYWYQQKSSQAPKLLFHYYDKDFNNEADTPDNFQSRRPNTSFCFLDIRSPGLGDTAMYLCATSRDTGLGNQPQHFGDGTRLSIL.

This chain links TRBV7-2 with TRBJ2-1; the D gene is possibly TRBD1 (5 bases). CDR3 length: 14 amino acids. Germline V gene data show CDR1 as SGHTA and CDR2 as FQGNSA. Trimming removed 1 base from V and 5 bases from J, with 9 bases in between. The CDR3 coding sequence is TGTGCCAGCAGCTTAGTACAGGTGGACAATGAGCAGTTCTTC. Amino acid sequence: CASSLVQVDNEQFF.

The rearrangement uses TRBV28 and TRBJ1-2; a possible D gene is TRBD1 (5 bases). The CDR3 runs to 16 residues. Germline-derived CDR1 and CDR2 are MDHEN and SYDVKM. V was shortened by 4 bases and J by 2 bases, with 17 bases between the two germline ends. DNA of the CDR3: TGTGCCAGCAGTTGGGTACCGGGACGGGGGAACTATGGCTACACCTTC. Translated, it gives CASSWVPGRGNYGYTF.

In regard to this clone: At one end the junction does not follow the germline gene, possibly because of a read error. The V and J genes are TRBV9 and TRBJ1-2; TRBD1 matches 10 bases. This CDR3 comprises 15 residues. Germline V gene lookup returns CDR1 SGDLS and CDR2 YYNGEE. CDR3 loop: CASSAETGGNFGYTF. In DNA, the CDR3 is TGTGCCAGCAGCGCGGAGACAGGGGGCAACTTTGGCTACACCTTC. Drawing the rest from reference TRBV9 and TRBJ1-2, the complete variable domain is DSGVTQTPKHLITATGQRVTLRCSPRSGDLSVYWYQQSLDQGLQFLIQYYNGEERAKGNILERFSAQQFPDLHSELNLSSLELGDSALYFCASSAETGGNFGYTFGSGTRLTVV.

V usage is TRBV5-5 and J usage is TRBJ1-2, with D possibly TRBD1 on 6 matching bases. Per the germline V gene, CDR1 is SGHKS and CDR2 is YYEKEE (reference sequence). The CDR3 length is 20 residues. The V and J ends lost 2 bases and 1 base respectively, with 27 bases between them. The CDR3 coding sequence is TGTGCCAGCAGCTTCTCAGGATCGGGGGGACAACCTGAGGGTAACTATGGCTACACCTTC. This codes for CASSFSGSGGQPEGNYGYTF.

The chain has TRBV11-2 and TRBJ2-7; D possibly corresponds to TRBD1 (5 bases). This CDR3 has 16 residues. Trimming pared 1 base from V and 3 bases from J, leaving 16 bases between. Germline CDR1 and CDR2: SGHAT and FQNNGV. The CDR3 DNA reads TGTGCCAGCAGCTTAGGACATCCCTCAGGGCTCTACGAGCAGTACTTC. This codes for CASSLGHPSGLYEQYF.

This chain connects TRBV27 to TRBJ2-1, with 11 bases matching TRBD1. Germline CDR1 is MNHEY and CDR2 is SMNVEV (reference sequence). The J segment lost 8 bases and the V segment lost 7 bases, leaving 13 bases of the junction unmatched. The CDR3 is 16 amino acids. CDR3 in DNA: TGTGCCAGCAATCCACAACCGGGACAGGGGGTCCATGAGCAGTTCTTC. Its protein product is CASNPQPGQGVHEQFF.

The chain joins TRBV5-6 to TRBJ1-5; D gene uncertain. Trimming cost V 1 base and J 7 bases, with 12 bases left between them. The CDR3 consists of 14 residues. Germline V CDR1 and CDR2: SGHDT, YYEEEE. This chain's CDR3 is CASSLTGSDQPQHF. For the CDR3, the DNA is TGTGCCAGCAGCTTGACCGGGAGCGACCAGCCCCAGCATTTT.

The chain uses TRBV10-3 and TRBJ1-2; possibly TRBD1 for D (6 bases). Looked up from germline, CDR1 is ENHRY and CDR2 is SYGVKD. The ends were cut back, 7 bases at V and 4 bases at J, with 10 bases in the middle. This CDR3 comprises 12 residues. CDR3 residues: CAINGGAYGYTF. The DNA for the CDR3 is TGTGCCATCAATGGGGGCGCCTATGGCTACACCTTC.

The chain carries TRBV5-1 and TRBJ2-5, with D perhaps matching TRBD2 (6 bases). The V gene lost 0 bases and the J gene lost 2 bases, with 14 bases spanning the gap. Germline V gene data show CDR1 as SGHRS and CDR2 as YFSETQ. The CDR3 totals 16 residues. The CDR3 region has the DNA TGCGCCAGCAGCTTGGGAGGGAGCGGGCGACAAGAGACCCAGTACTTC. This codes for CASSLGGSGRQETQYF.

In DNA form, the CDR3 reads TGCGCCAGCAGCCAAGATCAAGGACAGGGGCGGGGGAGCAATCAGCCCCAGCATTTT. It encodes CASSQDQGQGRGSNQPQHF. V is TRBV4-1 and J is TRBJ1-5; 9 nucleotides line up with TRBD1. This CDR3 comprises 19 residues. V dropped 0 bases and J dropped 1; count of bases not matched to a gene: 10. Germline-derived CDR1 and CDR2 are MGHRA and YSYEKL.

The chain is built from TRBV30 and TRBJ1-2; 7 bases align to TRBD1. The CDR3 sequence is 13 residues long. The ends lost 0 bases at V and 14 bases at J; junction bases unmatched: 12. Germline lookup yields CDR1 GTSNPN and CDR2 SVGIG (reference sequence). The chain's CDR3 is CAWSVGAGQARTF. The CDR3 DNA reads TGTGCCTGGAGTGTGGGGGCTGGACAGGCGAGGACCTTC.

This clone showed up many times. The chain couples TRBV10-3 to TRBJ2-7; D possibly corresponds to TRBD1 (6 bases). The V end lost 10 bases, the J end lost 6 bases, and 22 bases lay between the germline ends. Looked up from germline, CDR1 is ENHRY and CDR2 is SYGVKD. This CDR3 comprises 14 residues. The CDR3 bases are TGTGCCACCCGACAATATGAACAGGGTGGCGAGCAGTACTTC. It yields the protein CATRQYEQGGEQYF.

The rearrangement links TRBV7-2 to TRBJ1-5; D is uncertain. Between the trimmed V and J ends, which lost 1 base and 6 bases, there was a span of 13 bases. CDR1 SGHTA and CDR2 FQGNSA come from the germline V gene. The CDR3 has 15 residues. As DNA, the CDR3 is TGTGCCAGCAGCTTAGGAGGAGGGTACGTTCAGCCCCAGCATTTT. Its protein is CASSLGGGYVQPQHF.

J is TRBJ1-1 and V is TRBV5-1; the D gene is possibly TRBD1 (5 bases). Per the germline V gene, CDR1 is SGHRS and CDR2 is YFSETQ. The CDR3 runs 13 residues. V was shortened by 2 bases and J by 1 base, with 6 bases between the two germline ends. The CDR3 region is CASSFQGNTEAFF. In DNA form, the CDR3 reads TGCGCCAGCAGCTTCCAGGGGAACACTGAAGCTTTCTTT.

This rearrangement joins TRBV7-9 to TRBJ2-2; 9 bases map to TRBD1. This CDR3 has 18 amino acids. Per germline, CDR1 SEHNR and CDR2 FQNEAQ (reference sequence). V lost 2 bases to trimming and J lost 0 bases; unmatched junction nucleotides: 7. CDR3 sequence (DNA): TGTGCCAGCAGCTTACGGGGACAGGGAGTCGCGAACACCGGGGAGCTGTTTTTT. Translating it yields CASSLRGQGVANTGELFF.

The CDR3 DNA follows: TGTGCCAGCAGACGCGACAGCTCTGGAAACACCATATATTTT. This gives the protein CASRRDSSGNTIYF. The V and J genes are TRBV7-2 and TRBJ1-3, with D maybe TRBD1 (5 bases). V was cut by 6 bases and J by 0 bases, with 9 bases left in between. Germline CDR1 is SGHTA and CDR2 is FQGNSA. The CDR3 spans 14 residues.

Concerning this clone itself: Other DNA sequences within the sample encode an identical CDR3. The chain has TRBV18 and TRBJ2-7; D is perhaps TRBD1 (5 bases). The CDR3 extends over 14 amino acids. Per germline, CDR1 KGHSH and CDR2 LQKENI. Trimming took 3 bases from V and 2 from J, leaving 11 bases between them. The CDR3 protein is CASSPGDRAYEQYF. DNA of the CDR3: TGTGCCAGCTCACCTGGCGACAGAGCCTACGAGCAGTACTTC.

J is TRBJ2-7 and V is TRBV9; D ambiguous. The length of the CDR3 is 15 residues. Germline values: CDR1 SGDLS, CDR2 YYNGEE. The ends were cut back, 0 bases at V and 3 bases at J, with 13 bases in the middle. CDR3 sequence: CASSVGSRLSYEQYF. In DNA form, the CDR3 reads TGTGCCAGCAGCGTAGGATCCCGTTTGAGCTACGAGCAGTACTTC.

The chain joins TRBV19 to TRBJ1-1, with D perhaps TRBD1 (5 bases). From germline, CDR1 is LNHDA and CDR2 SQIVND (reference sequence). The CDR3 has 13 amino acids. Trimming pared 7 bases from V and 7 bases from J, leaving 16 bases between. The CDR3 is CASNRNQGIEAFF. The DNA for the CDR3 is TGTGCCAGTAACAGAAATCAGGGAATTGAAGCTTTCTTT.

The chain employs TRBV6-5 and TRBJ2-2; 9 bases line up with TRBD2. J lost 5 bases, V lost 7 bases, and 5 bases had no gene match. This CDR3 contains 14 residues. Germline V gene sequence: CDR1 MNHEY, CDR2 SVGAGI. The CDR3 region has the DNA TGTGCCAGCAAACTCCTAGCGGGAACCGGGGAGCTGTTTTTT. Its translation: CASKLLAGTGELFF.

This clone appeared a few times. No DNA is shown, since the ends of the CDR3 on it are uncertain; the CDR3 is the one TCRdb lists. The rearrangement links TRBV12-2 to TRBJ2-5; the D segment call TRBD1 is taken from the table without a DNA check. TRBV12-2 is annotated as a pseudogene. The CDR3 has 17 residues if both end residues are counted. The CDR3 protein is CASRLAQYSCYQETQYF.